This is a list of T cell receptor beta chains from one sample in a study of graft-versus-host responses after intestinal transplantation. Repertoires were generated with immunoSEQ multiplex PCR, while TCRdb's copy carries only in-frame clones and drops some. The profile shows some 41,000 clones, roughly nine tenths of them singletons. This specimen was PBMCs, taken approximately 310 days after intestinal transplant. The receptor source for this set is a human patient who received an intestinal transplant, so some T cells may come from the graft donor. CDR3s include the opening cysteine and the closing phenylalanine or tryptophan. D genes are given only for firm matches. Size is stated for part of the rows, as once, few or many counts, or as a class when the clone is expanded.

J | size | D | length | V | DNA | CDR3
TRBJ2-7 | NA | TRBD2 | 17 | TRBV6-1 | TGTGCCAGCAGTGATGATCTCCGGGGGGGCTTTAGCTACGAGCAGTACTTC | CASSDDLRGGFSYEQYF
TRBJ2-5 | NA | NA | 14 | TRBV2 | TGTGCCAGCAGTGAGAATCGGGGAGGAGAGGCCCAGTACTTC | CASSENRGGEAQYF
TRBJ2-1 | NA | TRBD2 | 19 | TRBV4-1 | TGCGCCAGCAGCCCACGACTAGCGGGAGGGATAATTACTGGAAATGAGCAGTTCTTC | CASSPRLAGGIITGNEQFF
TRBJ2-3 | NA | TRBD2 | 15 | TRBV2 | TGTGCCAGCAGTGAACTAGCGGGGGGTCGGGATACGCAGTATTTT | CASSELAGGRDTQYF
TRBJ2-7 | NA | TRBD2 | 16 | TRBV28 | TGTGCCAGCAGTTTACGGGAGGGCGGAGGGCCTTACGAGCAGTACTTC | CASSLREGGGPYEQYF
TRBJ1-3 | NA | NA | 16 | TRBV9 | TGTGCCAGCAGCGTAGACCCTACCTTCTCTGGAAACACCATATATTTT | CASSVDPTFSGNTIYF
TRBJ2-3 | NA | NA | 15 | TRBV6-4 | TGTGCCAGCAGTCACAGGGGGGGAGGTACAGATACGCAGTATTTT | CASSHRGGGTDTQYF
TRBJ2-5 | NA | TRBD1 | 15 | TRBV28 | TGTGCCAGCAGTCCCGGGACAGCCCCACTGGGGACCCAGTACTTC | CASSPGTAPLGTQYF
TRBJ2-1 | NA | NA | 13 | TRBV11-3 | TGTGCCAGCAGCTTAGATACGCCGAATGAGCAGTTCTTC | CASSLDTPNEQFF
TRBJ1-1 | NA | NA | 15 | TRBV4-1 | TGCGCCAGCAGCCAAGATCCAGGGAGGGTTACTGAAGCTTTCTTT | CASSQDPGRVTEAFF
TRBJ1-2 | NA | NA | 13 | TRBV13 | TGTGCCAGCAGCTTAGGAGGTTCAGGGGGCTACACCTTC | CASSLGGSGGYTF
TRBJ2-1 | NA | NA | 12 | TRBV6-1 | TGTGCCAGCAGTGAAACGGTGGCTAGGGCGGTCTTC | CASSETVARAVF
TRBJ2-7 | NA | NA | 13 | TRBV2 | TGTGTCTCTGGAAGGCGTCAGAGGGACGGGCAGTACTTC | CVSGRRQRDGQYF
TRBJ2-7 | NA | TRBD2 | 14 | TRBV11-2 | TGTGCCAGCAGCTTAGGGACTAGCGGGACCGAGCAGTACTTC | CASSLGTSGTEQYF
TRBJ2-5 | NA | NA | 14 | TRBV4-1 | TGCGCCAGCAGCCAAGACGGCGGAGTAGAGACCCAGTACTTC | CASSQDGGVETQYF
TRBJ2-3 | NA | TRBD2 | 15 | TRBV28 | TGTGCCAGCAGTTTAGTTTCGGGGGGGGAGGATACGCAGTATTTT | CASSLVSGGEDTQYF
TRBJ1-2 | NA | TRBD1 | 16 | TRBV19 | TGTGCCAGCCGGTCTCGGGACAGGGGGCCGCACTATGGCTACACCTTC | CASRSRDRGPHYGYTF
TRBJ1-1 | few | TRBD1 | 14 | TRBV2 | TGTGCCAGCAGTGGACAGGGATGGAACACTGAAGCTTTCTTT | CASSGQGWNTEAFF
TRBJ2-3 | NA | TRBD1 | 15 | TRBV28 | TGTGCCAGCAGTTCGACAGGGTTTAGCACAGATACGCAGTATTTT | CASSSTGFSTDTQYF
TRBJ2-3 | NA | TRBD2 | 18 | TRBV28 | TGTGCCAGCAGTTTGGGGACTAGCGGGAGGATCCTCACAGATACGCAGTATTTT | CASSLGTSGRILTDTQYF
TRBJ1-6 | NA | NA | 14 | TRBV6-5 | TGTGCCAGCAGTGACCCACAGCAGCATTCACCCCTCCACTTT | CASSDPQQHSPLHF
TRBJ1-3 | NA | NA | 13 | TRBV25-1 | TGTGCCAGCCGAGACAGCTCTGGAAACACCATATATTTT | CASRDSSGNTIYF
TRBJ2-1 | NA | NA | 13 | TRBV10-2 | TGCGCCAGCAGTGAGTCGGGGGCAAATGAGCAGTTCTTC | CASSESGANEQFF
TRBJ2-7 | NA | NA | 15 | TRBV7-9 | TGTGCCAGCAGCTTAGCCTCAGGGACCCTCTACGAGCAGTACTTC | CASSLASGTLYEQYF
TRBJ1-6 | NA | NA | 14 | TRBV5-1 | TGCGCCAGCAGCTTGGACAGGGTGGATTCACCCCTCCACTTT | CASSLDRVDSPLHF
TRBJ1-5 | NA | NA | 12 | TRBV28 | TGTGCCAGCGGGACCGGCCTGAAGCCCCAGCATTTT | CASGTGLKPQHF
TRBJ2-3 | NA | NA | 14 | TRBV5-4 | TGTGCCGGAGCCGCTAGCTGGGGCACAGATACGCAGTATTTT | CAGAASWGTDTQYF
TRBJ2-3 | NA | NA | 15 | TRBV7-3 | TGTGCCAGCAGCCGGAGGGGGTCCAGCACAGATACGCAGTATTTT | CASSRRGSSTDTQYF
TRBJ2-7 | NA | TRBD1 | 15 | TRBV2 | TGTGCCAGCAGTGAAATTGACAGGGGCTTCTACGAGCAGTACTTC | CASSEIDRGFYEQYF
TRBJ2-4 | NA | NA | 13 | TRBV6-1 | TGTGCCAGCTCCAGGCGGAGGGAGTACATTCAGTACTTC | CASSRRREYIQYF
TRBJ1-3 | NA | NA | 20 | TRBV14 | TGTGCCAGCAGCCAAGATCGTAGGATTCAGGGTAGGATCGGAGGAAACACCATATATTTT | CASSQDRRIQGRIGGNTIYF
TRBJ2-7 | NA | NA | 15 | TRBV11-2 | TGTGCCAGCAGCTTCTCTGACAGTTCCTTCGCCGAGCAGTACTTC | CASSFSDSSFAEQYF
TRBJ2-7 | NA | TRBD2 | 14 | TRBV15 | TGTGCCACCAGCAGCCTAGCGGGGGTTTACGAGCAGTACTTC | CATSSLAGVYEQYF
TRBJ2-5 | NA | NA | 13 | TRBV5-5 | TGTGCCAGCAGCTTCTCGCCCCAAGAGACCCAGTACTTC | CASSFSPQETQYF
TRBJ2-7 | NA | TRBD2 | 13 | TRBV7-7 | TGTGCTAGCAGCTTACTAGCGGGATACGAGCAGTACTTC | CASSLLAGYEQYF
TRBJ2-1 | NA | TRBD2 | 13 | TRBV6-5 | TGTGCCAGCAGTGACAACTCGGGGGGTGAGCAGTTCTTC | CASSDNSGGEQFF
TRBJ1-5 | NA | NA | 16 | TRBV6-1 | TGTGCCAGCAGTGAAGCGGGACACGGGAGGATTCAGCCCCAGCATTTT | CASSEAGHGRIQPQHF
TRBJ1-2 | NA | NA | 15 | TRBV5-4 | TGTGCCAGCGCGGGGGGGAGTGGAAATAACTATGGCTACACCTTC | CASAGGSGNNYGYTF
TRBJ2-7 | NA | TRBD1 | 14 | TRBV5-1 | TGCGCCAGCAGGCTGGGGACAGGCCCCTACGAGCAGTACTTC | CASRLGTGPYEQYF
TRBJ1-5 | NA | NA | 15 | TRBV28 | TGTGCCAGCAGTCCCACGCAGGGAAGCAATCAGCCCCAGCATTTT | CASSPTQGSNQPQHF
TRBJ2-7 | NA | TRBD1 | 17 | TRBV4-2 | TGTGCCAGCAGCCAAGTTGAAGGGACAGGGCTAGCCTACGAGCAGTACTTC | CASSQVEGTGLAYEQYF
TRBJ2-7 | NA | NA | 16 | TRBV5-1 | TGCGCCAGCAGCTTGGGCCAAGGTAGTCAGGGCTACGAGCAGTACTTC | CASSLGQGSQGYEQYF
TRBJ1-2 | once | NA | 16 | TRBV13 | TGTGCCAGCAGCTACAGGGAAACGGGTGGTAACTATGGCTACACCTTC | CASSYRETGGNYGYTF
TRBJ2-1 | NA | TRBD2 | 15 | TRBV5-1 | TGCGCCAGCAGCTTGGGTAGCGGGGGGGTCAATGAGCAGTTCTTC | CASSLGSGGVNEQFF
TRBJ2-7 | few | TRBD1 | 15 | TRBV19 | TGTGCCAGTAGTATGGGACAGGGGGCGGGGGACGAGCAGTACTTC | CASSMGQGAGDEQYF
TRBJ2-7 | NA | NA | 14 | TRBV16 | TGTGCCAGCAGCCAATCCGGACGGAACTACGAGCAGTACTTC | CASSQSGRNYEQYF
TRBJ2-5 | NA | TRBD2 | 18 | TRBV9 | TGTGCCAGCAGCGTAGGGCTAGCGGGGGGCCAGGGGCAAGAGACCCAGTACTTC | CASSVGLAGGQGQETQYF
TRBJ1-4 | NA | TRBD1 | 13 | TRBV5-1 | TGCGCCAGCAGCCAAAACGGACAGGGAAAACTGTTTTTT | CASSQNGQGKLFF
TRBJ2-2 | NA | NA | 15 | TRBV28 | TGTGCCAGCAGCCGAACTCTAGCGAACACCGGGGAGCTGTTTTTT | CASSRTLANTGELFF
TRBJ2-1 | NA | TRBD2 | 14 | TRBV11-3 | TGTGCCAGCAGCCACGGACTAGCGGGAGATGAGCAGTTCTTC | CASSHGLAGDEQFF
TRBJ2-7 | NA | NA | 15 | TRBV6-1 | TGTGCCAGCAGTGAAGCGAGGTCACCCGGCTACGAGCAGTACTTC | CASSEARSPGYEQYF